This TCR beta chain was recorded in a study of blood T cells in healthy people across ages. This clonotype was observed a handful of times. The target antigen is unknown. Study-wide results and limits: It was held that the diversity estimates obtained from one million T cells were underestimates.

Trimming cost V 3 bases and J 7 bases, with 19 bases left between them. The CDR3 consists of 15 residues. Germline CDR1 SGHTA, CDR2 FQGNSA. Every sample had a minimum of 6 million PBMCs isolated. A sample-barcoded 5' primer and a J-beta primer mix were used in a second PCR of about 7 to 11 cycles. Individual samples furnished no less than 2.5 million CDR3-containing paired-end reads apiece. TCRdb redid the calling of the 5' RACE reads with MiXCR, one entry per CDR3 protein. Of about a million distinct CDR3 sequences listed, roughly 52% are singletons. The chain couples TRBV7-2 to TRBJ2-7, with D perhaps matching TRBD2 (6 bases). The receptor was isolated from a young man in good health. The sample consisted of blood. Here the CDR3 DNA reads TGTGCCAGCAGCTTGGGCAGGGACTTCTACAATGAGCAGTACTTC. Its translation: CASSLGRDFYNEQYF.